This TCR beta chain was recovered during a study of follicular helper T cells after annual influenza vaccination (dated by TCRdb to about 2017). Background for the entire study: Blood was collected on days 0, 7 and 28 after each seasonal influenza vaccination. Some subjects were followed across successive annual vaccinations spanning the 2013-2014, 2014-2015 and 2015-2016 seasons to study recall of cTfh clones. Multi-year samples were obtained from about 6 subjects, with two vaccination seasons covered for a few subjects and three seasons covered for two subjects. One week after vaccination, a second recruited cohort of approximately 11 subjects (Table S1) displayed a similar ICOS+CD38+ cTfh response. The 2013-2014 samples were cryopreserved, while the 2015 samples were processed right after collection. Overall study outcomes, separate from this receptor: Successive annual vaccinations recalled a recurring oligoclonal ICOS+CD38+ cTfh response that included tetramer and AIM influenza-specific clonotypes. When influenza clone enrichment was assessed, the possibility that the much larger non-cTfh compartments were undersampled could not be excluded. Day 7 ICOS+CD38+ clones were most often found later in ICOS-CD38- cTfh, suggesting that subset may serve as a memory reservoir. ICOS+CD38+ cTfh clonality correlated with the frequency of that population, and its change correlated with the change in circulating plasmablast frequency. Because only roughly 10-23% of the analyzed cells gave productive TCRB sequences, there was no way to sample rare clonotypes.

To prepare the library, the immunoSEQ multiplex PCR assay was applied. Adaptive Biotechnologies carried out TCRB amplification, library preparation, sequencing and preliminary bioinformatics at Survey level resolution. The study's processing was this. In R, clonality was calculated as 1 minus the normalized Shannon entropy, and the Gini index was computed using the R package ineq. The overlap score was defined as the summed counts of shared sequences divided by the total counts of all sequences in both compared samples. Fisher's exact test, with an assumed theoretical repertoire of 10^7 TCRB sequences, was used to assess the significance of shared clonotypes. TCRdb limited this immuneACCESS table to in-frame rearrangements with V and J called. A share of clones is missing; checked studies link under half to unresolved V genes, and the rest is unexplained. That table furnishes V, J and clone size, whereas the DNA furnished D and trimming. A total of about 11,000 clones appear in this sample, 65% to 85% of them only once. The ten largest clones represent roughly 0.87% of the sample.

Adults received seasonal inactivated influenza vaccine (Fluvarix), and TCRB sequencing tracked sorted blood CD4 subsets before and after vaccination. To be eligible, subjects had to live in the community and must not have received influenza vaccine in the previous 6 months. Influenza vaccine contraindications, substance abuse, HIV/AIDS, active malignancy, immunomodulatory medication and active illness such as respiratory infection were included among the exclusion criteria. At each time point, roughly 35 to 110 mL of blood was collected. PBMC were isolated using Ficoll-Paque PLUS or SepMate separation. As a non-Tfh comparison subset, CXCR5- memory CD4 T cells were sorted. Cell subsets were sorted from PBMC on a BD FACS Aria before DNA extraction. The CDR1 and CDR2 encoded by the germline V gene are SGDLS and YYNGEE. V gives up 3 bases and J gives up 8 bases, and the segment between their germline ends measures 9 bases. The CDR3 measures 12 amino acids from cysteine to phenylalanine. The CDR3 DNA has 36 bases and is translated from base 1.

This clone occurred a few times. The antigen it recognizes is unknown. Qualities for individual bases were not recorded, and no much larger clone is one base off. The chain is assembled from TRBV9 and TRBJ1-3; the D gene cannot be named for sure. The sequences come from CXCR5- memory CD4+ T cells sorted from blood, collected 6 weeks after influenza vaccination. The cell subset or site label corresponds to: CXCR5- memory CD4 T cells. This TCR was sampled from an adult who received the influenza vaccine. In nucleotide form, the sequence is TGTGCCAGCAGCGCTGGGTTGGACACCATATATTTT. This is translated as CASSAGLDTIYF.